This entry lists 21 T cell receptor beta chains sequenced from one sample in a study of blood T cell repertoires in COVID-19. Method: immunoSEQ multiplex PCR; TCRdb's copy keeps in-frame clones and lacks some. The sample comprises around 320,000 clones, more than 70% of which are singletons, and approximately 7.2% rests with the top ten. The sequenced sample was peripheral blood. These receptors were obtained from a woman aged 30 to 39 who had recovered from COVID-19.

The chain employs TRBV18 and TRBJ1-1, with D maybe TRBD1 (6 bases). This CDR3 contains 12 residues. Trimming took 2 bases from V and 6 from J, leaving 7 bases between them. CDR1 KGHSH and CDR2 LQKENI come from the germline V gene. As DNA, the CDR3 is TGTGCCAGCTCACCAGGACAGTCTGAAGCTTTCTTT. Translating gives CASSPGQSEAFF.

This clone has a handful of counts. The rearrangement joins TRBV6-1 to TRBJ1-5; D gene uncertain. V lost 3 bases to trimming and J lost 0 bases, with 18 bases between them. This CDR3 is 18 amino acids long. Per germline, CDR1 MNHNS and CDR2 SASEGT. The CDR3 spells CASSDSFGVGDSNQPQHF. The CDR3 DNA follows: TGTGCCAGCAGTGATTCCTTCGGGGTTGGGGATAGCAATCAGCCCCAGCATTTT.

The chain combines TRBV19 with TRBJ1-5, with a weak D call TRBD1 (5 bases). The CDR3 has 16 residues. V was pared by 8 bases and J by 2 bases, with 19 bases between. CDR1 and CDR2 from the germline V gene are LNHDA and SQIVND (reference sequence). CDR3 loop: CASCRVGLSGNQPQHF. CDR3 DNA sequence: TGTGCCAGTTGTCGGGTGGGACTGAGTGGCAATCAGCCCCAGCATTTT.

As to this clone: The sample holds other DNA sequences that translate to the same CDR3. The chain is built from TRBV7-2 and TRBJ2-5, with 12 bases identical to TRBD2. In germline, CDR1 is SGHTA, CDR2 FQGNSA. With 4 bases clipped from V and 2 bases from J, the junction kept 2 bases outside the gene matches. This CDR3 is 15 amino acids long. The DNA of the CDR3 is TGTGCCAGCAGCTCCACTAGCGGGGGGCAAGAGACCCAGTACTTC. It codes for CASSSTSGGQETQYF.

A remark on this clone: This may come from a read error, since a much larger clone is one base off. The chain carries TRBV6-1 and TRBJ1-2; D perhaps matches TRBD1 (5 bases). Germline loops: CDR1 MNHNS, CDR2 SASEGT. CDR3 length: 14 amino acids. Written as DNA, the CDR3 is TGTACCAGCAGTGAAGCGGAGACAGCATATGGCTACACCTTC. Protein: CTSSEAETAYGYTF.

This chain joins TRBV18 and TRBJ1-2; D may be TRBD1 (5 bases). CDR3 size: 17 residues. V lost 6 bases and J 1 base, leaving 21 bases between the germline ends. Germline V gives CDR1 KGHSH, CDR2 LQKENI. The CDR3 DNA is TGTGCCAGCTCCCGCAGGGAACCGATTGGAAATAACTATGGCTACACCTTC. Its translation: CASSRREPIGNNYGYTF. Full variable domain (rest looked up from reference TRBV18 and TRBJ1-2): NAGVMQNPRHLVRRRGQEARLRCSPMKGHSHVYWYRQLPEEGLKFMVYLQKENIIDESGMPKERFSAEFPKEGPSILRIQQVVRGDSAAYFCASSRREPIGNNYGYTFGSGTRLTVV.

The V call is TRBV5-1, the J call TRBJ2-3; TRBD2 agrees at 7 bases. V trimming: 0 bases; J trimming: 2 bases; junction bases outside the gene matches: 6. Germline CDR1 is SGHRS and CDR2 is YFSETQ. The CDR3 sequence is 16 residues long. CDR3 sequence reads: CASSLVASGPTDTQYF. For the CDR3, the DNA is TGCGCCAGCAGCTTGGTGGCTAGCGGACCCACAGATACGCAGTATTTT.

V usage is TRBV7-8 and J usage is TRBJ1-5, with no clear D. The V end was cut by 6 bases, the J end by 0 bases, with 12 bases between. This CDR3 has 15 residues. In germline, CDR1 is SGHVS, CDR2 FQNEAQ. CDR3 sequence (DNA): TGTGCCAGCAGTTTCAAGCCCTATAGCAATCAGCCCCAGCATTTT. Its protein is CASSFKPYSNQPQHF.

This sequence joins TRBV19 and TRBJ2-7; 7 bases line up with TRBD1. Germline CDR1 reads LNHDA; CDR2 reads SQIVND (reference sequence). Losses at the gene ends were 3 bases for V and 5 bases for J; bases not matched to a gene: 13. The CDR3 is 16 residues long. The DNA of the CDR3 is TGTGCCAGTAGTATTTACCCTACAGGGGTTCGGGACGAGCAGTACTTC. It translates to CASSIYPTGVRDEQYF.

This clone was seen only once. The chain combines TRBV9 with TRBJ2-1; 7 bases agree with TRBD1. The CDR3 sequence is 17 residues long. The J segment lost 0 bases and the V segment lost 4 bases, leaving 10 bases of the junction unmatched. Germline lookup yields CDR1 SGDLS and CDR2 YYNGEE. The CDR3 protein is CASSIGTVHSSYNEQFF. The DNA for the CDR3 is TGTGCCAGCAGCATCGGGACAGTCCATAGCTCCTACAATGAGCAGTTCTTC.

The chain couples TRBV5-1 to TRBJ1-1, with a possible D match to TRBD1 (6 bases). The germline CDR1 and CDR2 sequences are SGHRS and YFSETQ. There are 14 residues in the CDR3. Between the trimmed V and J ends, which lost 2 bases and 7 bases, there was a span of 15 bases. CDR3 sequence: CASSFAGGLGEAFF. CDR3 sequence (DNA): TGCGCCAGCAGCTTCGCGGGGGGCTTGGGTGAAGCTTTCTTT.

The chain couples TRBV10-3 to TRBJ2-7; 7 nucleotides line up with TRBD1. This CDR3 is 15 amino acids long. The V gene's germline CDR1 is ENHRY and CDR2 SYGVKD. V lost 6 bases, J lost 0 bases, and 8 bases stayed unmatched. CDR3 DNA sequence: TGTGCCATCAGGGACTGGGACAGCGTCTCCTACGAGCAGTACTTC. Its translation is CAIRDWDSVSYEQYF.

This clone was observed a handful of times. The chain joins TRBV7-8 to TRBJ1-2; D call uncertain. The CDR3 has 15 amino acids. V was trimmed by 4 bases and J by 4 bases, leaving 16 bases between them. Germline CDR1 SGHVS, CDR2 FQNEAQ. The CDR3 loop reads CASSSRVDPLYGYTF. CDR3 in DNA: TGTGCCAGCAGCTCCCGGGTGGATCCCCTCTATGGCTACACCTTC.

The rearrangement links TRBV5-6 to TRBJ2-5, with TRBD2 as a possible D gene (5 bases). The CDR3 is 17 residues long. Germline CDR1 SGHDT, CDR2 YYEEEE. Trimming took off 1 base at V and 5 bases at J, with 21 bases between the two ends. CDR3 DNA: TGTGCCAGCAGCTTGACCCCTACTAGTCACGATCTCGAGACCCAGTACTTC. This translates into CASSLTPTSHDLETQYF.

The rearrangement uses TRBV4-3 and TRBJ1-5; 7 bases agree with TRBD1. V was clipped by 0 bases and J by 7 bases; unmatched bases: 9. This CDR3 is built from 16 residues. Germline V CDR1 and CDR2: LGHNA, YSLEER. The CDR3 spells CASSQDRYRGGQPQHF. CDR3 DNA: TGCGCCAGCAGCCAAGATAGGTACAGGGGTGGGCAGCCCCAGCATTTT.

This clone has a single count. The chain links TRBV6-6 to TRBJ1-5; D may be TRBD1 (6 bases). The CDR3 sequence is 16 residues long. Deletions cut 2 bases from V and 3 bases from J, with 14 bases between. CDR1 is MNHNY, CDR2 SVGAGI, per germline (reference sequence). In DNA, the CDR3 is TGTGCCAGCAGTTACCGATGGGGGGGCAACAATCAGCCCCAGCATTTT. Translation: CASSYRWGGNNQPQHF.

The CDR3 nucleotides read TGTGCCAGCAGCTTAGGGGGGGGCGCGAATGAAAAACTGTTTTTT. Its translation: CASSLGGGANEKLFF. The chain has TRBV5-4 and TRBJ1-4, with D maybe TRBD1 (6 bases). Germline CDR1 reads SGHNT; CDR2 reads YYREEE (reference sequence). The V and J ends lost 2 bases and 5 bases respectively, with 13 bases between them. The CDR3 runs to 15 residues.

The rearrangement uses TRBV11-2 and TRBJ2-1; 8 bases match TRBD2. Germline V gives CDR1 SGHAT, CDR2 FQNNGV. V shed 7 bases, J shed 7 bases, and the junction held 6 bases outside the gene matches. The CDR3 has 13 residues. The CDR3 nucleotides are TGTGCCAGCAACGGACTAGCTAGTAATGAGCAGTTCTTC. Its translation is CASNGLASNEQFF.

J is TRBJ2-3 and V is TRBV20-1; D remains unclear. CDR1 is DFQATT and CDR2 is SNEGSKA in the germline V gene (reference sequence). The CDR3 sequence is 10 residues long. V was cut by 6 bases and J by 4 bases, with 5 bases left in between. For the CDR3, the DNA is TGCAGTGCGGCGGCAGATACGCAGTATTTT. Translation: CSAAADTQYF.

The chain joins TRBV15 to TRBJ1-4; D possibly corresponds to TRBD1 (6 bases). There are 16 residues in the CDR3. V was trimmed by 0 bases and J by 0 bases, leaving 8 bases between them. Germline-derived CDR1 and CDR2 are LNHNV and YYDKDF (reference sequence). CDR3 amino acids: CATSREWTATNEKLFF. The CDR3 DNA reads TGTGCCACCAGCAGAGAATGGACAGCAACTAATGAAAAACTGTTTTTT.

The rearrangement joins TRBV7-2 to TRBJ1-2, with 7 bases lining up with TRBD1. Per germline, CDR1 SGHTA and CDR2 FQGNSA. V shed 5 bases, J shed 6 bases, and the junction held 6 bases outside the gene matches. The CDR3 is made up of 13 amino acids. The DNA for the CDR3 is TGTGCCAGCAGCGTCCGACAGGGCGATGGCTACACCTTC. Translation gives CASSVRQGDGYTF.